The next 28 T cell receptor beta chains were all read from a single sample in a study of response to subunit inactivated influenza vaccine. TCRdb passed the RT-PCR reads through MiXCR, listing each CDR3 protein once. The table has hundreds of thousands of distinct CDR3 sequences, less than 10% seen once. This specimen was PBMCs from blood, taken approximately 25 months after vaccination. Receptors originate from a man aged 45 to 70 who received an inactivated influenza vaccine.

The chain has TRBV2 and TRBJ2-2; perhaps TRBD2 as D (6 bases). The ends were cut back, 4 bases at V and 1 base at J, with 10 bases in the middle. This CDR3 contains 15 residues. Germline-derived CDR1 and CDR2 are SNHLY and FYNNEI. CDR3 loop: CASSGGVLNTGELFF. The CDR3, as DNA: TGTGCCAGCAGTGGGGGGGTCTTGAACACCGGGGAGCTGTTTTTT.

For the CDR3, the DNA is TGTGCCAGCAGCTCTCCGGAAGCAGGGGTGTCAGGAAACACCATATATTTT. Translation: CASSSPEAGVSGNTIYF. The chain combines TRBV11-2 with TRBJ1-3, with a tentative D call TRBD1 (6 bases). Trimming took off 4 bases at V and 4 bases at J, with 20 bases between the two ends. The CDR3 is 17 residues long. Germline assignment: CDR1 SGHAT and CDR2 FQNNGV.

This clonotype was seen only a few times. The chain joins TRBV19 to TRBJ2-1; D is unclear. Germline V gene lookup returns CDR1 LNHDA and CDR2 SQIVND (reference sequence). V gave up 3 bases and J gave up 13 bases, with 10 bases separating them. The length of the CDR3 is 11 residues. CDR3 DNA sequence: TGTGCCAGTAGTATCCGGGCTAATCAGTTCTTC. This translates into CASSIRANQFF.

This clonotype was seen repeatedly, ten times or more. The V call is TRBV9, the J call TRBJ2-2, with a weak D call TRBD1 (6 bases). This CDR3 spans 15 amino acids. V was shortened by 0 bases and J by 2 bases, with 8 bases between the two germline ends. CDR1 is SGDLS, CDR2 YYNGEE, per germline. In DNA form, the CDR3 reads TGTGCCAGCAGCGTAGCGGGACAAAACACCGGGGAGCTGTTTTTT. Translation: CASSVAGQNTGELFF.

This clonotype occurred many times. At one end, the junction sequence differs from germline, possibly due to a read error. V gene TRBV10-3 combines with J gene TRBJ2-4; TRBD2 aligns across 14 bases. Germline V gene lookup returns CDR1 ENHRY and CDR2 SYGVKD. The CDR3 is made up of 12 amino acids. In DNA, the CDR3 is TGTGCCATCAGTGACTGGACTAGCGGGAGGAATTTC. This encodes CAISDWTSGRNF.

CDR3 DNA: TGTGCCAGTAGTATGAAAGGCAGGGAAAGCAATCAGCCCCAGCATTTT. Protein product: CASSMKGRESNQPQHF. This chain joins TRBV19 and TRBJ1-5, with D perhaps TRBD1 (5 bases). The CDR3 loop spans 16 amino acids. CDR1 is LNHDA and CDR2 is SQIVND in the germline V gene (reference sequence). Between the trimmed V and J ends, which lost 3 bases and 1 base, there was a span of 13 bases.

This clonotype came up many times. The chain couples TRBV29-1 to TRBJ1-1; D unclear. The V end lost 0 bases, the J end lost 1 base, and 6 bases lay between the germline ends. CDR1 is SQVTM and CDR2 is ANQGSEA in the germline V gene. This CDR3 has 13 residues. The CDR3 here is CSVEDRGNTEAFF. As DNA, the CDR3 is TGCAGCGTTGAAGATCGGGGGAACACTGAAGCTTTCTTT.

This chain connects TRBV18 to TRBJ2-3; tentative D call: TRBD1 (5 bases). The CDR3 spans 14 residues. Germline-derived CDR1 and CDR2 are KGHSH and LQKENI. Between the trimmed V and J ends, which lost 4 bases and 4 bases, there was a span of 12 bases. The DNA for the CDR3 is TGTGCCAGCTCACGCACAGGTTACGCAGATACGCAGTATTTT. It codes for CASSRTGYADTQYF.

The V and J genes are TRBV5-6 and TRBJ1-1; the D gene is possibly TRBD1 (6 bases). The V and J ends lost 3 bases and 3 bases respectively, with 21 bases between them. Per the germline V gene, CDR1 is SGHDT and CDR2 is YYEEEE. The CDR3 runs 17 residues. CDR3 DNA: TGTGCCAGCAGCTCTTACTACAGGGCGCAAACGGACACTGAAGCTTTCTTT. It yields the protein CASSSYYRAQTDTEAFF.

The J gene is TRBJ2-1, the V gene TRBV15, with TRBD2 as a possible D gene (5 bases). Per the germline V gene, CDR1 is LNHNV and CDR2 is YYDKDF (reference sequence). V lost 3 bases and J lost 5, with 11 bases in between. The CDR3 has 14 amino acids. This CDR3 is CATSRGDGDNEQFF. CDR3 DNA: TGTGCCACCAGCAGGGGCGACGGGGACAATGAGCAGTTCTTC.

This chain's CDR3 is CASSIIRDRGQEQYF. The CDR3 DNA is TGCGCCAGCAGCATTATTCGGGACAGGGGGCAAGAGCAGTACTTC. V gene TRBV5-1 combines with J gene TRBJ2-7, with 12 nucleotides matching TRBD1. V lost 4 bases and J lost 7; bases outside the gene matches: 9. Per the germline V gene, CDR1 is SGHRS and CDR2 is YFSETQ. The CDR3 is made up of 15 amino acids.

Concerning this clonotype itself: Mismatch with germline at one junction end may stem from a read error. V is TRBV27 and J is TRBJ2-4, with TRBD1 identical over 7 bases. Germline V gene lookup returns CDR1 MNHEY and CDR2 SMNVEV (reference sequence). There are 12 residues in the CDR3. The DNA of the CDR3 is TGTGCCAGCAGTCCGCGGACAGGTTGGTGGCACTTC. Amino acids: CASSPRTGWWHF.

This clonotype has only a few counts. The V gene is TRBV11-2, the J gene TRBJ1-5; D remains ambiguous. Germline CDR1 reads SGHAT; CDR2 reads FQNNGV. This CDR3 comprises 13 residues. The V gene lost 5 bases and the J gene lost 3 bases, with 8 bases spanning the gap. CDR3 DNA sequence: TGTGCCAGCAGCCAGTCCCACAATCAGCCCCAGCATTTT. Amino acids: CASSQSHNQPQHF.

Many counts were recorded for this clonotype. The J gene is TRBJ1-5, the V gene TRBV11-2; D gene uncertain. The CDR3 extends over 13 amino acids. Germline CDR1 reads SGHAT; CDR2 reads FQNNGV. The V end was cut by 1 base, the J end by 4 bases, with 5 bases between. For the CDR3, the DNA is TGTGCCAGCAGCTTAGGGATTAATCAGCCCCAGCATTTT. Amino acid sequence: CASSLGINQPQHF.

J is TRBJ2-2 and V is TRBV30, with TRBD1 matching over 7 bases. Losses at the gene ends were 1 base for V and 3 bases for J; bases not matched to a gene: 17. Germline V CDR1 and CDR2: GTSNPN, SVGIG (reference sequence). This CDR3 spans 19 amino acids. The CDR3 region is CAWSASEKDRAPYTGELFF. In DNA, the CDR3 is TGTGCCTGGAGTGCCTCTGAAAAAGACAGGGCACCCTACACCGGGGAGCTGTTTTTT. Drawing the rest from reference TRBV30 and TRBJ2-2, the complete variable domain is SQTIHQWPATLVQPVGSPLSLECTVEGTSNPNLYWYRQAAGRGLQLLFYSVGIGQISSEVPQNLSASRPQDRQFILSSKKLLLSDSGFYLCAWSASEKDRAPYTGELFFGEGSRLTVL.

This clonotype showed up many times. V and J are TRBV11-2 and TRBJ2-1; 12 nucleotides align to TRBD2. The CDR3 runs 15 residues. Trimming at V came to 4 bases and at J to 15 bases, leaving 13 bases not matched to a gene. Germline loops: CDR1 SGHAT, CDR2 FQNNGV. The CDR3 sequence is CASSYGVPSGGDGFF. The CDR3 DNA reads TGTGCCAGCAGCTATGGGGTTCCTAGCGGGGGGGATGGGTTCTTC.

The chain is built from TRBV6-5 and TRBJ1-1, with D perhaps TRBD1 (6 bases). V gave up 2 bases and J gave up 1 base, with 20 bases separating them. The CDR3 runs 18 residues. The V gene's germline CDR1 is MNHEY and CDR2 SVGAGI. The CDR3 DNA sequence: TGTGCCAGCAGTTACGAAAGGGCCAAAACAGGGAGGAACACTGAAGCTTTCTTT. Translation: CASSYERAKTGRNTEAFF.

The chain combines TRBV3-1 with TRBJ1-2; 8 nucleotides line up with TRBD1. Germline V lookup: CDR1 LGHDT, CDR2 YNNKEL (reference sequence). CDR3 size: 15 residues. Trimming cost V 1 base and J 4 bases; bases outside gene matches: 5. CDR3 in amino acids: CASSQGGQDIYGYTF. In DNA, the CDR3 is TGTGCCAGCAGCCAAGGGGGACAGGACATCTATGGCTACACCTTC.

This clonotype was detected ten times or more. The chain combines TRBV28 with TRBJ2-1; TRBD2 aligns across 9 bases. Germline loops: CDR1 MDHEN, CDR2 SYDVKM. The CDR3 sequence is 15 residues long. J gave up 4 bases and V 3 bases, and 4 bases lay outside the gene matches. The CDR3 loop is CASSFSGGQYNEQFF. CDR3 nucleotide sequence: TGTGCCAGCAGTTTTAGCGGGGGCCAGTACAATGAGCAGTTCTTC.

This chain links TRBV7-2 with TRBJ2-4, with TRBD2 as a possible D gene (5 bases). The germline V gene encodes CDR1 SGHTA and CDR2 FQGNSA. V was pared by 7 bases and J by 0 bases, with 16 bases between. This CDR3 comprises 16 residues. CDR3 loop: CASTETGFQAKNIQYF. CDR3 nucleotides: TGTGCCAGCACCGAGACGGGGTTTCAAGCCAAAAACATTCAGTACTTC.

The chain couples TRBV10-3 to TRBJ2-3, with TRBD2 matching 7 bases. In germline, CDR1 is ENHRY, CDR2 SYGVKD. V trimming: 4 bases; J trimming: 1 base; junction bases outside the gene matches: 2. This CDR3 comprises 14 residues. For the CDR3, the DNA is TGTGCCATCAGTGGACTAGCCGGCACAGATACGCAGTATTTT. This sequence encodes CAISGLAGTDTQYF.

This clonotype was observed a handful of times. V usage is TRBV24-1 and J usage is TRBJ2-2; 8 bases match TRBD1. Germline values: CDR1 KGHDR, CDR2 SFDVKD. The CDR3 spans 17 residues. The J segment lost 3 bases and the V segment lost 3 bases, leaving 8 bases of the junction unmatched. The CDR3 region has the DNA TGTGCCACCAGTGATCCAAGCCTCAGGGGGCACACCGGGGAGCTGTTTTTT. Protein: CATSDPSLRGHTGELFF.

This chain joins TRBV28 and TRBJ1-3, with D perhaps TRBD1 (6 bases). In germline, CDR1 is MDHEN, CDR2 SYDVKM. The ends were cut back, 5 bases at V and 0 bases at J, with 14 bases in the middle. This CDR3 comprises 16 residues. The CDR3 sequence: CASSIPTGSSGNTIYF. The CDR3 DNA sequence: TGTGCCAGCAGTATCCCCACAGGGAGCTCTGGAAACACCATATATTTT.

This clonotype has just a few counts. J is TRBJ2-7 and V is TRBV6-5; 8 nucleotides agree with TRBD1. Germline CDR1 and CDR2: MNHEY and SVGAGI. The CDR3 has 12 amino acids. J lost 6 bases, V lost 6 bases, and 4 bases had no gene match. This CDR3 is CASSTGTGEQYF. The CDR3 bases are TGTGCCAGCAGCACCGGGACAGGCGAGCAGTACTTC.

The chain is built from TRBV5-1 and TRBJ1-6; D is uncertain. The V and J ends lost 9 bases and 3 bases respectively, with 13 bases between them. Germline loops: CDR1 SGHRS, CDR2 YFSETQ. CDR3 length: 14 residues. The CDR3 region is CATRREDYNSPLHF. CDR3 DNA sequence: TGCGCCACACGCCGGGAAGACTATAATTCACCCCTCCACTTT.

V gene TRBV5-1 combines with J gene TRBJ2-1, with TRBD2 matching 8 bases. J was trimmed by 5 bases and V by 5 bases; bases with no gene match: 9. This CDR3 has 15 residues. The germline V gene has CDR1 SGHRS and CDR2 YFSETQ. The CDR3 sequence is CASSSQRGLNNEQFF. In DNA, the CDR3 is TGCGCCAGCAGTAGCCAGCGGGGGCTGAACAATGAGCAGTTCTTC.

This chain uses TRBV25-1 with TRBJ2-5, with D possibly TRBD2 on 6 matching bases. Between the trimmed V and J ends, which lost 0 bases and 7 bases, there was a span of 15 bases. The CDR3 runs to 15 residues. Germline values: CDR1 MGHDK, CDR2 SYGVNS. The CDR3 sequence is CASSEYPSGDGTQYF. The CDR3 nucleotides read TGTGCCAGCAGTGAATATCCGTCGGGGGATGGGACCCAGTACTTC. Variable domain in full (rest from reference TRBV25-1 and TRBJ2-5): EADIYQTPRYLVIGTGKKITLECSQTMGHDKMYWYQQDPGMELHLIHYSYGVNSTEKGDLSSESTVSRIRTEHFPLTLESARPSHTSQYLCASSEYPSGDGTQYFGPGTRLLVL.

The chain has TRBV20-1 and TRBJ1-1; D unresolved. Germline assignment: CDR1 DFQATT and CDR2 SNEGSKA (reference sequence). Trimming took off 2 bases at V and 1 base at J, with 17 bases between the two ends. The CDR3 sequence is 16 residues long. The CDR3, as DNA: TGCAGTGCTAGAAACCCTATCCCGGGTAAGAACACTGAAGCTTTCTTT. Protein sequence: CSARNPIPGKNTEAFF.